The 13 T cell receptor beta chains below come from one sample, sequenced in a study of Graves' ophthalmopathy and Graves' hyperthyroidism (dated by TCRdb to the late 2010s). TCRdb lists the instrument as Illumina HiSeq 2000. TCR beta CDR3 regions were amplified from RNA transcripts for repertoire sequencing. HTBI primers and the Qiagen OneStep RT-PCR kit were used in a first-round RT-PCR, which was followed by a second-round multiplex PCR, size selection and purification. TCRdb reprocessing: public reads trimmed at Q25 with fastp, clones called with MiXCR, in-frame beta chains kept. Rows matching on CDR3 protein sequence are summarized as one entry with the most common DNA and genes. The sample profile shows hundreds of thousands of distinct CDR3 sequences; more than 40% of them were found once. The top ten constitute more than 3% of the sample. The sequenced material came from peripheral blood. The receptors were gathered from an adult man with Graves' ophthalmopathy.

The J gene is TRBJ2-5, the V gene TRBV15; 8 bases line up with TRBD2. This CDR3 spans 14 amino acids. The germline CDR1 and CDR2 sequences are LNHNV and YYDKDF (reference sequence). The V segment lost 0 bases and the J segment 10 bases; nucleotides outside the gene matches: 7. CDR3 in amino acids: CATSRDRGSGSQYF. Written as DNA, the CDR3 is TGTGCCACCAGCAGAGATCGAGGAAGCGGGAGCCAGTACTTC.

The table lists this clonotype with a few counts. The V gene is TRBV3-1, the J gene TRBJ2-7, with 9 bases fitting TRBD1. Germline V gene lookup returns CDR1 LGHDT and CDR2 YNNKEL (reference sequence). The CDR3 extends over 16 amino acids. Trimming at V came to 2 bases and at J to 0 bases, leaving 5 bases not matched to a gene. CDR3 in amino acids: CASSQSWDRVSYEQYF. The CDR3 nucleotides are TGTGCCAGCAGCCAAAGCTGGGACAGGGTCTCCTACGAGCAGTACTTC.

The CDR3 region has the DNA TGTGCCACAAAGTCCGGGGACAATCTGTTTTTT. Its protein is CATKSGDNLFF. This rearrangement joins TRBV10-3 to TRBJ1-4, with TRBD1 as a possible D gene (6 bases). CDR3 length: 11 amino acids. The V gene's germline CDR1 is ENHRY and CDR2 SYGVKD. Between the trimmed V and J ends, which lost 10 bases and 14 bases, there was a span of 17 bases.

In this sample, this clonotype turned up many times. The chain uses TRBV4-2 and TRBJ1-2; unclear D gene. CDR3 length: 14 amino acids. The germline gives CDR1 LGHNA, CDR2 YNFKEQ. V dropped 1 base and J dropped 5 bases, with 11 bases sitting between them. Here the CDR3 reads CASSQGDGIYGYTF. For the CDR3, the DNA is TGTGCCAGCAGCCAAGGAGACGGGATATATGGCTACACCTTC.

This sequence joins TRBV7-2 and TRBJ2-5; TRBD1 matches 11 bases. CDR1 and CDR2 (germline): SGHTA, FQGNSA. The trim removed 5 bases at V and 2 bases at J, leaving 10 bases unmatched. CDR3 length: 17 residues. In nucleotides, the CDR3 is TGTGCCAGCAGCCCTAGAAAGAGGGACAGGGGGCAAGAGACCCAGTACTTC. Amino acid sequence: CASSPRKRDRGQETQYF.

This clonotype was seen at least ten times. This chain joins TRBV4-2 and TRBJ2-6; D is perhaps TRBD2 (5 bases). This CDR3 is 17 amino acids long. V was shortened by 0 bases and J by 4 bases, with 13 bases between the two germline ends. From germline, CDR1 is LGHNA and CDR2 YNFKEQ. This chain's CDR3 is CASSQDDEGSGANVLTF. The DNA for the CDR3 is TGTGCCAGCAGCCAAGATGACGAGGGTTCCGGGGCCAACGTCCTGACTTTC.

The chain has TRBV19 and TRBJ1-3; possible D gene TRBD1, 5 bases. CDR3 length equals 19 residues. Germline V CDR1 and CDR2: LNHDA, SQIVND (reference sequence). V dropped 4 bases and J dropped 2 bases, with 24 bases sitting between them. CDR3 amino acids: CASSTPWDRLRGPGNTIYF. CDR3 in DNA: TGTGCCAGTAGTACACCTTGGGACCGCTTGAGAGGCCCTGGAAACACCATATATTTT.

Turning to this clonotype: Compared with germline, one end of the junction differs, possibly owing to a read error. V gene TRBV5-1 combines with J gene TRBJ1-2; D is unresolved. The CDR3 has 13 amino acids. Germline V gives CDR1 SGHRS, CDR2 YFSETQ. In DNA form, the CDR3 reads TGCGCTAGCAGCTTGAGGGAGCCCTATGGCTACACCTTC. Its protein is CASSLREPYGYTF.

The gene calls are TRBV29-1 and TRBJ2-7, with D tentatively TRBD1 (5 bases). Trimming removed 1 base from V and 2 bases from J, with 12 bases in between. CDR3 length equals 14 residues. Germline V lookup: CDR1 SQVTM, CDR2 ANQGSEA. The CDR3 reads CSVEAWQGPYEQYF. The CDR3 region has the DNA TGCAGCGTTGAAGCGTGGCAGGGCCCCTACGAGCAGTACTTC.

This chain connects TRBV4-3 to TRBJ1-5, with D possibly being TRBD1 (5 bases). Germline V gene lookup returns CDR1 LGHNA and CDR2 YSLEER. Deletions cut 4 bases from V and 6 bases from J, with 16 bases between. The CDR3 totals 15 residues. CDR3 in amino acids: CASSRDPRGAQPQHF. The CDR3 nucleotides are TGCGCCAGCAGCCGAGATCCGAGAGGGGCTCAGCCCCAGCATTTT.

This chain links TRBV15 with TRBJ1-3; D is possibly TRBD1 (5 bases). This CDR3 spans 17 amino acids. The V gene's germline CDR1 is LNHNV and CDR2 YYDKDF (reference sequence). The ends were cut back, 0 bases at V and 0 bases at J, with 12 bases in the middle. CDR3 in amino acids: CATSRDLTTASGNTIYF. The CDR3 bases are TGTGCCACCAGCAGAGATCTGACGACAGCCTCTGGAAACACCATATATTTT. The whole variable domain, remainder taken from reference TRBV15 and TRBJ1-3, is DAMVIQNPRYQVTQFGKPVTLSCSQTLNHNVMYWYQQKSSQAPKLLFHYYDKDFNNEADTPDNFQSRRPNTSFCFLDIRSPGLGDTAMYLCATSRDLTTASGNTIYFGEGSWLTVV.

This clonotype was seen many times. The genes are TRBV12-3 or TRBV12-4 and TRBJ2-6; D not certain. Trimming stripped 3 bases from V and 0 bases from J, with 12 bases between. This CDR3 region has 17 residues. CDR3 region: CASSFSSLFSGANVLTF. The CDR3 bases are TGTGCCAGCAGTTTCTCCAGCCTTTTCTCTGGGGCCAACGTCCTGACTTTC.

As regards this clonotype: At one end, the junction sequence differs from germline, possibly due to a read error. The V call is TRBV25-1, the J call TRBJ1-2; D is unresolved. Germline CDR1 reads MGHDK; CDR2 reads SYGVNS. The CDR3 spans 14 residues. The CDR3 DNA reads TGTGCCAGCAGTGAATACGGATTTAACGATGGCTACGCCTTC. Translating gives CASSEYGFNDGYAF.